The next 2 T cell receptor beta chains were all read from a single sample in a study of beta chain features in type 1 diabetes. Expressed TCRB transcripts were sequenced after all isolated RNA was converted to cDNA. Profiled with immunoSEQ multiplex PCR; TCRdb holds only in-frame clones, not every one. The sample carries under 950,000 clones, around a sixth recorded once. Sequencing was done on a sample of naive CD4+ T cells from blood. The receptors were gathered from a woman under 30 in good health.

This sequence joins TRBV4-3 and TRBJ2-1, with 14 bases identical to TRBD2. V dropped 5 bases and J dropped 4; count of bases not matched to a gene: 7. The CDR3 length is 17 residues. Germline V CDR1 and CDR2: LGHNA, YSLEER. DNA of the CDR3: TGCGCCAGCAGCTCGGGACTAGCGGGAGTTTTTTACAATGAGCAGTTCTTC. Amino acid sequence: CASSSGLAGVFYNEQFF.

V gene TRBV7-9 combines with J gene TRBJ2-1; 9 bases fit TRBD1. The CDR3 is made up of 15 amino acids. The J segment lost 7 bases and the V segment lost 5 bases, leaving 9 bases of the junction unmatched. Germline CDR1 reads SEHNR; CDR2 reads FQNEAQ (reference sequence). CDR3: CASSATGGPGNEQFF. The DNA for the CDR3 is TGTGCCAGCAGCGCCACAGGGGGCCCAGGGAATGAGCAGTTCTTC.